The 27 T cell receptor beta chains given below trace back to one sample, sequenced in a study of T cells in Graves' hyperthyroidism and ophthalmopathy. Researchers took RNA transcripts and amplified the TCR beta CDR3 regions from them. The study used the HTBI primer set for a first-round RT-PCR of the TCR CDR3. A single record per CDR3 protein comes from TCRdb applying MiXCR to the multiplex PCR reads. This sample has approximately 480,000 distinct CDR3 sequences, with 20% to 25% found just once. The sample was blood. The receptors here all came from a man in his late teens or twenties with Graves' hyperthyroidism.

This clonotype occurred many times. This chain uses TRBV5-6 with TRBJ2-5, with D possibly being TRBD1 (5 bases). Trimming stripped 4 bases from V and 1 base from J, with 11 bases between. The CDR3 has 14 amino acids. Germline V lookup: CDR1 SGHDT, CDR2 YYEEEE. This chain's CDR3 is CASSEDTIQETQYF. The CDR3 DNA sequence: TGTGCCAGCAGCGAGGACACAATCCAAGAGACCCAGTACTTC.

This clonotype was counted at least ten times. The V call is TRBV2, the J call TRBJ2-7; 10 nucleotides match TRBD1. This CDR3 is 17 amino acids long. V lost 5 bases, J lost 2 bases, and 12 bases stayed unmatched. CDR1 and CDR2 (germline): SNHLY, FYNNEI. CDR3 sequence (DNA): TGTGCCAGCAGTCAAGACCGGGACAGGGGAAGAGCCTACGAGCAGTACTTC. Its translation is CASSQDRDRGRAYEQYF.

In its sample, this clonotype was seen many times. The conserved phenylalanine or tryptophan is not found at the CDR3 terminus, so this likely reflects a read error. The V gene is TRBV2, the J gene TRBJ1-1; 8 bases agree with TRBD1. V dropped 6 bases and J dropped 3; count of bases not matched to a gene: 3. The CDR3 has 13 residues. The germline gives CDR1 SNHLY, CDR2 FYNNEI. The CDR3 sequence is CASRLQGDTEAFL. In DNA form, the CDR3 reads TGTGCCAGCAGGTTACAGGGGGACACTGAAGCTTTCCTT.

This clonotype came up many times. This rearrangement joins TRBV6-2 or TRBV6-3 to TRBJ1-1; a weak D match, TRBD1 (5 bases). CDR1 is MNHEY and CDR2 is SVGEGT in the germline V gene. V was pared by 0 bases and J by 4 bases, with 21 bases between. The CDR3 is 18 amino acids. The CDR3 loop reads CASSYSGLRFGGSTEAFF. The CDR3 nucleotides are TGTGCCAGCAGTTACTCGGGGCTCCGGTTCGGTGGCAGCACTGAAGCTTTCTTT.

Many counts were recorded for this clonotype. The chain joins TRBV12-3 or TRBV12-4 to TRBJ2-5; D possibly corresponds to TRBD2 (7 bases). This CDR3 region has 14 residues. Trimming took 4 bases from V and 5 from J, leaving 14 bases between them. In DNA form, the CDR3 reads TGTGCCAGCAGTTACGGGGGGCGACCGGAGACCCAGTACTTC. Protein product: CASSYGGRPETQYF.

The CDR3 DNA reads as TGTGCCAGCAGCTTAGTGGCAGCCAGCTCTGGAAACACCATATATTTT. Translated: CASSLVAASSGNTIYF. The chain uses TRBV11-2 and TRBJ1-3; D is undetermined. V was shortened by 1 base and J by 0 bases, with 10 bases between the two germline ends. The germline V gene encodes CDR1 SGHAT and CDR2 FQNNGV. The CDR3 extends over 16 amino acids.

This clonotype has only a few counts. This chain connects TRBV3-1 to TRBJ2-7; 9 nucleotides agree with TRBD2. The germline V gene has CDR1 LGHDT and CDR2 YNNKEL (reference sequence). The CDR3 consists of 14 residues. V shed 4 bases and J 7 bases; nucleotides not matched to a gene: 8. DNA for the CDR3: TGTGCCAGCAGCCCTAGCGGGACATTGCGAGAGCAGTACTTC. Amino acids: CASSPSGTLREQYF.

This clonotype occurred once. This sequence joins TRBV25-1 and TRBJ2-7; 8 bases are a match to TRBD1. Germline assignment: CDR1 MGHDK and CDR2 SYGVNS. V lost 4 bases and J lost 5; bases outside the gene matches: 16. The CDR3 consists of 17 residues. Here the CDR3 DNA reads TGTGCCAGCAGTGCGATCTTGCGGGCAGGGGGCCGGGACGAGCAGTACTTC. Its protein is CASSAILRAGGRDEQYF.

There are many counts of this clonotype. The chain is built from TRBV20-1 and TRBJ1-2; no reliable D call. Trimming stripped 6 bases from V and 7 bases from J, with 18 bases between. This CDR3 contains 13 residues. CDR1 DFQATT and CDR2 SNEGSKA come from the germline V gene (reference sequence). Written as DNA, the CDR3 is TGCAGTGCCAGAAGCTTAGTAACCCTTGGCTACACCTTC. The encoded protein is CSARSLVTLGYTF.

This clonotype came up many times. The chain combines TRBV28 with TRBJ1-5; maybe TRBD1 (5 bases). Per the germline V gene, CDR1 is MDHEN and CDR2 is SYDVKM. Trimming stripped 3 bases from V and 7 bases from J, with 13 bases between. There are 14 residues in the CDR3. The CDR3 reads CASSFRQGKQPQHF. The DNA for the CDR3 is TGTGCCAGCAGTTTTAGGCAGGGTAAGCAGCCCCAGCATTTT.

This clonotype was observed many times. The rearrangement joins TRBV12-3 or TRBV12-4 to TRBJ1-2, with 8 positions matching TRBD1. The trim removed 6 bases at V and 8 bases at J, leaving 14 bases unmatched. The CDR3 totals 15 residues. CDR3 region: CASSHPWETGDGYTF. DNA for the CDR3: TGTGCCAGCAGCCACCCTTGGGAGACAGGGGACGGCTACACCTTC.

The J gene is TRBJ2-2, the V gene TRBV6-1; TRBD1 is a possible D gene (6 bases). This CDR3 region has 14 residues. CDR1 is MNHNS and CDR2 is SASEGT in the germline V gene. Trimming stripped 4 bases from V and 6 bases from J, with 12 bases between. CDR3 sequence reads: CASSVGQSPGELFF. DNA for the CDR3: TGTGCCAGCAGTGTTGGACAGAGCCCCGGGGAGCTGTTTTTT.

This clonotype was seen just once. This may stem from a read error, because a much larger clone lies one nucleotide away. The conserved final phenylalanine or tryptophan is absent from the CDR3, which likely points to a read error. The chain joins TRBV20-1 to TRBJ2-2; D is possibly TRBD1 or TRBD2 (5 bases each). The CDR3 is 14 residues long. Germline CDR1 and CDR2: DFQATT and SNEGSKA (reference sequence). The ends were cut back, 6 bases at V and 5 bases at J, with 16 bases in the middle. CDR3 protein: CSADSGTRTGELFL. The CDR3 nucleotides are TGCAGTGCGGACTCCGGGACGAGGACCGGGGAGCTGTTTTTG.

The rearrangement links TRBV6-5 to TRBJ1-2; the match to TRBD1 covers 8 bases. The V gene end was trimmed by 0 bases and the J gene end by 7 bases; junction bases not matched to a gene: 10. The V gene's germline CDR1 is MNHEY and CDR2 SVGAGI. The CDR3 extends over 16 amino acids. For the CDR3, the DNA is TGTGCCAGCAGTTACTCACCGACAGGGGTCATCTTTGGCTACACCTTC. Amino acid sequence: CASSYSPTGVIFGYTF.

The rearrangement uses TRBV29-1 and TRBJ2-4; 7 nucleotides line up with TRBD1. Per the germline V gene, CDR1 is SQVTM and CDR2 is ANQGSEA. The CDR3 spans 18 residues. J lost 1 base, V lost 4 bases, and 16 bases had no gene match. CDR3: CSVGGQARLRRAKNIQYF. The CDR3 DNA reads as TGCAGCGTTGGAGGACAGGCCCGGCTAAGGCGGGCCAAAAACATTCAGTACTTC.

V usage is TRBV13 and J usage is TRBJ2-5; weak D call: TRBD2 (6 bases). Germline CDR1 PRHDT, CDR2 FYEKMQ (reference sequence). V gave up 0 bases and J gave up 2 bases, with 13 bases separating them. The CDR3 runs to 16 residues. CDR3 residues: CASSLGSRGLQETQYF. The CDR3 DNA sequence: TGTGCCAGCAGCTTAGGCTCTCGGGGACTGCAAGAGACCCAGTACTTC.

This clonotype was counted at least ten times. DNA of the CDR3: TGTGCCAGCAGGGGAGACAGGGTTGGCAATCAGCCCCAGCATTTT. It translates to CASRGDRVGNQPQHF. The V call is TRBV2, the J call TRBJ1-5; 7 bases line up with TRBD1. The CDR3 extends over 15 amino acids. Germline CDR1 reads SNHLY; CDR2 reads FYNNEI. Trimming took 6 bases from V and 2 from J; bases not matched to a gene: 7.

A word on this clonotype: A read error may be the cause here, since a much bigger clone is one base away. The CDR3 DNA sequence: TGTGCCAGCAGTAGAGGGGTAGACACTGAAGCTTGCTTT. Translated, it gives CASSRGVDTEACF. This sequence joins TRBV11-2 and TRBJ1-1, with D possibly matching TRBD1 (5 bases). CDR1 and CDR2 (germline): SGHAT, FQNNGV. The CDR3 runs 13 residues.

This chain uses TRBV12-3 or TRBV12-4 with TRBJ2-5; D is tentatively TRBD1 or TRBD2 (6 bases each). Trimming took off 2 bases at V and 5 bases at J, with 24 bases between the two ends. The CDR3 extends over 18 amino acids. The CDR3 loop is CASSLREPGAKLGETQYF. Written as DNA, the CDR3 is TGTGCCAGCAGTTTAAGGGAGCCGGGGGCTAAGCTGGGGGAGACCCAGTACTTC.

This clonotype was counted many times. This chain links TRBV28 with TRBJ2-5; D call uncertain. V was clipped by 2 bases and J by 2 bases, with 6 bases between them. The CDR3 loop spans 13 amino acids. Germline lookup yields CDR1 MDHEN and CDR2 SYDVKM. The CDR3, as DNA: TGTGCCAGCAGTTTAGGGGTTCAAGAGACCCAGTACTTC. Protein sequence: CASSLGVQETQYF. Based on the CDR3 plus reference TRBV28 and TRBJ2-5, the full variable domain is DVKVTQSSRYLVKRTGEKVFLECVQDMDHENMFWYRQDPGLGLRLIYFSYDVKMKEKGDIPEGYSVSREKKERFSLILESASTNQTSMYLCASSLGVQETQYFGPGTRLLVL.

A few counts support this clonotype. V usage is TRBV7-8 and J usage is TRBJ2-5; the match to TRBD1 covers 7 bases. The CDR3 runs 14 residues. Trimming took 5 bases from V and 5 from J; bases not matched to a gene: 8. Germline V gene data show CDR1 as SGHVS and CDR2 as FQNEAQ. This CDR3 reads CASSNHRGRETQYF. Here the CDR3 DNA reads TGTGCCAGCAGCAATCACAGGGGTAGGGAGACCCAGTACTTC. The complete variable domain, with remaining parts taken from reference TRBV7-8 and TRBJ2-5, reads GAGVSQSPRYKVAKRGQDVALRCDPISGHVSLFWYQQALGQGPEFLTYFQNEAQLDKSGLPSDRFFAERPEGSVSTLKIQRTQQEDSAVYLCASSNHRGRETQYFGPGTRLLVL.

This clonotype was seen more than once but under ten times. The rearrangement joins TRBV7-8 to TRBJ1-1, with D possibly matching TRBD1 (6 bases). Germline loops: CDR1 SGHVS, CDR2 FQNEAQ. CDR3 length equals 15 residues. V lost 5 bases and J lost 7, with 20 bases in between. For the CDR3, the DNA is TGTGCCAGCAGCCCCCGCGGAGGGGGAGACCTTGAAGCTTTCTTT. It codes for CASSPRGGGDLEAFF.

In this sample, this clonotype turned up many times. The chain carries TRBV12-3 or TRBV12-4 and TRBJ1-5; no reliable D call. V lost 1 base and J lost 7, with 8 bases in between. The CDR3 contains 13 residues. Here the CDR3 reads CASSLGGYQPQHF. As DNA, the CDR3 is TGTGCCAGCAGTTTAGGAGGGTACCAGCCCCAGCATTTT.

This clonotype was recorded at least ten times. The V gene is TRBV6-1, the J gene TRBJ2-7; possible D gene TRBD2, 6 bases. Germline V gene sequence: CDR1 MNHNS, CDR2 SASEGT. Trimming took 3 bases from V and 0 from J, leaving 12 bases between them. This CDR3 has 15 residues. CDR3 nucleotide sequence: TGTGCCAGCAGTGAGGTGGGGGGAAGCTCCTACGAGCAGTACTTC. It specifies CASSEVGGSSYEQYF.

This clonotype was counted many times. This sequence joins TRBV7-6 and TRBJ2-7; no clear D. Trimming removed 5 bases at V and 3 bases at J, with 14 bases between. Looked up from germline, CDR1 is SGHVS and CDR2 is FNYEAQ. The CDR3 contains 14 residues. As DNA, the CDR3 is TGTGCCAGCAGCCTCCGGGCCTCGAACTACGAGCAGTACTTC. This sequence encodes CASSLRASNYEQYF.

This clonotype showed up many times. This chain connects TRBV12-5 to TRBJ2-5, with D perhaps TRBD1 (6 bases). V was trimmed by 1 base and J by 5 bases, leaving 20 bases between them. The CDR3 runs 17 residues. Germline-derived CDR1 and CDR2 are LGHNT and FRNRAP. The CDR3 is CASGLAPSGTFAETQYF. The CDR3, as DNA: TGTGCTAGTGGTTTGGCCCCTTCGGGGACATTCGCCGAGACCCAGTACTTC. Looking up the rest from reference TRBV12-5 and TRBJ2-5 gives the full variable domain: DARVTQTPRHKVTEMGQEVTMRCQPILGHNTVFWYRQTMMQGLELLAYFRNRAPLDDSGMPKDRFSAEMPDATLATLKIQPSEPRDSAVYFCASGLAPSGTFAETQYFGPGTRLLVL.

This clonotype has at least ten counts. This rearrangement joins TRBV6-1 to TRBJ1-1; possibly TRBD1 for D (5 bases). The CDR3 loop spans 14 amino acids. Trimming stripped 7 bases from V and 2 bases from J, with 14 bases between. Germline CDR1 and CDR2: MNHNS and SASEGT. The CDR3 DNA reads TGTGCCAGCAAGCGACGACAGCTCAACACTGAAGCTTTCTTT. As protein: CASKRRQLNTEAFF.